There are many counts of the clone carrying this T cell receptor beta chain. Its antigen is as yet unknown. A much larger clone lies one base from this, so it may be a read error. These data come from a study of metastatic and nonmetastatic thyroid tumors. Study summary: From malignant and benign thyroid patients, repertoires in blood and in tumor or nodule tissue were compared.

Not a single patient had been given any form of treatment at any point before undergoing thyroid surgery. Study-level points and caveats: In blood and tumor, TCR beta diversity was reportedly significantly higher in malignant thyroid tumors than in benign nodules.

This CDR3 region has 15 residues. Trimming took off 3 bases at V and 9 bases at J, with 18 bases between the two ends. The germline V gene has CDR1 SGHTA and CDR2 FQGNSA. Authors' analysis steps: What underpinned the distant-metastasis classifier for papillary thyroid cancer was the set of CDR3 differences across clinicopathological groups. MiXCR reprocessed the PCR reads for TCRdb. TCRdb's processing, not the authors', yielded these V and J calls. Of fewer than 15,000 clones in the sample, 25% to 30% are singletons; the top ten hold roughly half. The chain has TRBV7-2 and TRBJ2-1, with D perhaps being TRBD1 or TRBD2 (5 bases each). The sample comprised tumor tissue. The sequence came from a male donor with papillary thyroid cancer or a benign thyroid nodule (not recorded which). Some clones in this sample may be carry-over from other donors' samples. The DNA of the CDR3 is TGTGCCAGCAGCTTGGCAGGGACGGTCTATAGTGAGCAGTTCTTC. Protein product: CASSLAGTVYSEQFF.